This T cell receptor beta chain was observed in a study of human T cells and chemical hapten exposure. Study information: Patch tests of 0.01% DPC on the upper back were read at 6 days. Small pooled library volume differences mainly caused per-sample TCR yield variation.

V lost 6 bases and J lost 3, with 13 bases in between. Germline values: CDR1 DFQATT, CDR2 SNEGSKA (reference sequence). The CDR3 loop spans 13 amino acids. As the library was built, unique molecular identifiers were attached to individual cDNA molecules. One entry per CDR3 protein, called by TCRdb with MiXCR from the RACE reads. The sample consists of about 41,000 distinct CDR3 sequences, 4% of them appearing once. Time point of the sample: patch test 1, 2 weeks after DPC sensitization. Treatment here: therapeutic diphenylcyclopropenone sensitization with weekly scalp DPC. Researchers extracted total RNA from unfractionated whole blood. In this sample, this clonotype turned up a few times.

The receptor was isolated from a man aged 45 to 65 with alopecia areata. Some clones in this sample may be carry-over from other donors' samples. The gene calls are TRBV20-1 and TRBJ2-3, with D possibly being TRBD2 (5 bases). Source: whole blood, taken in connection with sensitization to the hapten diphenylcyclopropenone (DPC). In DNA, the CDR3 is TGCAGTGCAGACGGCAGGAGGACAGATACGCAGTATTTT. This gives the protein CSADGRRTDTQYF.